The 3 T cell receptor beta chains in this list originate from one sample, sequenced in a study of T cell clonotyping in hematopoietic cell transplantation. The repertoire was sequenced with immunoSEQ multiplex PCR; TCRdb's copy has only in-frame clones and lacks some. The sample lists approximately 26,000 clones, 90% to 95% occurring once. Time point in this sample: recipient sample about 28 days before transplant, after cytoreduction. Source: peripheral blood mononuclear cells, taken before stem cell transplant. The receptors originated from a man between 45 and 60 years old with acute myeloid leukemia. Some clones in this sample may be carry-over from other donors' samples.

The V call is TRBV7-8, the J call TRBJ1-5; D not resolved. Germline assignment: CDR1 SGHVS and CDR2 FQNEAQ. The CDR3 is 14 amino acids. The V end lost 4 bases, the J end lost 7 bases, and 14 bases lay between the germline ends. CDR3 coding DNA: TGTGCCAGCAGCTCCCGTCTGGGTCAACAGCCCCAGCATTTT. Translated, it gives CASSSRLGQQPQHF.

In its sample, this clone was seen once. The chain joins TRBV7-2 to TRBJ2-7; D tentatively fits TRBD1 or TRBD2 (5 bases each). CDR3 size: 15 residues. V lost 0 bases to trimming and J lost 3 bases, with 12 bases between them. From germline, CDR1 is SGHTA and CDR2 FQGNSA. CDR3 protein: CASSLAPGPNYEQYF. In DNA form, the CDR3 reads TGTGCCAGCAGCTTAGCGCCGGGACCGAACTACGAGCAGTACTTC.

This clone has just one count. The rearrangement uses TRBV5-6 and TRBJ2-5, with D perhaps given as TRBD1 or TRBD2 (5 bases each). V lost 0 bases and J lost 2, with 11 bases in between. The CDR3 extends over 15 amino acids. The germline V gene encodes CDR1 SGHDT and CDR2 YYEEEE. For the CDR3, the DNA is TGTGCCAGCAGCTTGGACGGCTGGGGGCAAGAGACCCAGTACTTC. Translating it yields CASSLDGWGQETQYF.